Listed below are T cell receptor beta chains from one sample, sequenced in a study of cytomegalovirus exposure and HLA in healthy donors. Sequenced by immunoSEQ multiplex PCR; TCRdb stores in-frame clones only, minus some. The sample shows approximately 160,000 clones, about 81% of them seen only once. Sequencing used PBMCs. These TCRs come from a young woman in good health and CMV-seronegative. Both conserved end residues are part of each CDR3. Fields, in order: J gene, V gene, clone size, D gene, CDR3 DNA, CDR3 protein. D genes are given only for firm matches. The size entry is marked missing in some rows and otherwise reads once, few, many or a size class.

j_gene: TRBJ2-7; v_gene: TRBV7-3; abundance: .; d_gene: TRBD2; CDR3nt: TGTGCCAGCAGCCCAACGGGGGTAGCGGGAGCCTACGAGCAGTACTTC; CDR3aa: CASSPTGVAGAYEQYF
j_gene: TRBJ2-3; v_gene: TRBV29-1; abundance: .; d_gene: .; CDR3nt: TGCAGCGTTGACCCGGGAATCTCAACGCAGTATTTT; CDR3aa: CSVDPGISTQYF
j_gene: TRBJ1-1; v_gene: TRBV7-8; abundance: once; d_gene: TRBD1; CDR3nt: TGTGCCAGCAGTTCTCAGGGGGCTAAGAACACTGAAGCTTTCTTT; CDR3aa: CASSSQGAKNTEAFF
j_gene: TRBJ2-2; v_gene: TRBV6-6; abundance: .; d_gene: .; CDR3nt: TGTGCCAGCAGTCTTAGCGGTACCGGGGAGCTGTTTTTT; CDR3aa: CASSLSGTGELFF
j_gene: TRBJ1-4; v_gene: TRBV1; abundance: .; d_gene: .; CDR3nt: TGCACCAGCAGCCAAATCTCCGGGACAGGTCCTTGGAGGGAAAAACTGTTTTTT; CDR3aa: CTSSQISGTGPWREKLFF
j_gene: TRBJ2-1; v_gene: TRBV5-6; abundance: .; d_gene: .; CDR3nt: TGTGCCAGCAGCTTTCAGGGTTACAATGAGCAGTTCTTC; CDR3aa: CASSFQGYNEQFF
j_gene: TRBJ2-1; v_gene: TRBV7-3; abundance: .; d_gene: .; CDR3nt: TGTGCCAGCAGCCTTAATCCCCCGGGGAACAATGAGCAGTTCTTC; CDR3aa: CASSLNPPGNNEQFF
j_gene: TRBJ1-5; v_gene: TRBV4-1; abundance: .; d_gene: TRBD1; CDR3nt: TGCGCCAGCAGCCAAGTCGCTGGGACAGGGAATCAGCCCCAGCATTTT; CDR3aa: CASSQVAGTGNQPQHF
j_gene: TRBJ1-2; v_gene: TRBV7-9; abundance: .; d_gene: .; CDR3nt: TGTGCCAGCAGCTTATTCCCGGATGGCTACACCTTC; CDR3aa: CASSLFPDGYTF
j_gene: TRBJ2-7; v_gene: TRBV5-6; abundance: few; d_gene: TRBD2; CDR3nt: TGTGCCAGCAGCTTTAGCGGGGAAACCTACGAGCAGTACTTC; CDR3aa: CASSFSGETYEQYF
j_gene: TRBJ1-5; v_gene: TRBV19; abundance: few; d_gene: .; CDR3nt: TGTGCCAGTAGTACAGATGTCCATCAGGGGATTCAGCCCCAGCATTTT; CDR3aa: CASSTDVHQGIQPQHF
j_gene: TRBJ2-7; v_gene: TRBV28; abundance: .; d_gene: TRBD2; CDR3nt: TGTGCCAGCAGTTCCTTAGCGGGGGCTTCCTACGAGCAGTACTTC; CDR3aa: CASSSLAGASYEQYF
j_gene: TRBJ1-6; v_gene: TRBV5-1; abundance: .; d_gene: .; CDR3nt: TGCGCCAGCAGCTTGGACGTACTCGGGATGGGAAATTCACCCCTCCACTTT; CDR3aa: CASSLDVLGMGNSPLHF